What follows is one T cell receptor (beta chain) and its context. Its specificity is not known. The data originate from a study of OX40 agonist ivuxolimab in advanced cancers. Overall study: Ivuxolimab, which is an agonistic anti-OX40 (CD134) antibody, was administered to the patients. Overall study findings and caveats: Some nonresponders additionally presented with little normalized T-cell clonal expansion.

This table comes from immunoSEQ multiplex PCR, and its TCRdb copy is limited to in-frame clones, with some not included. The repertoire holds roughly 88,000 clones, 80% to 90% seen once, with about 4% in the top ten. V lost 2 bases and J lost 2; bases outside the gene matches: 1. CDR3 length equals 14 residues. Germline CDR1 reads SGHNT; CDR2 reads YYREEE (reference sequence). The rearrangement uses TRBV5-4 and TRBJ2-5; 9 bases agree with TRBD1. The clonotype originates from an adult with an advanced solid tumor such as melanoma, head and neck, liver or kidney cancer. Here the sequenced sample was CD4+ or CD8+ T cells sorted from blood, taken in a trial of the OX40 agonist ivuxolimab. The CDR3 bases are TGTGCCAGCAGCTTCGGGACAGGGCAAGAGACCCAGTACTTC. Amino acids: CASSFGTGQETQYF.